The 8 T cell receptor beta chains given below trace back to one sample, sequenced in a study of breast tumors, draining lymph nodes, adjacent tissues. Breast cancer patients provided tissue from their axillary draining lymph nodes. TCRdb reprocessed the multiplex PCR reads via MiXCR and lists one record per CDR3 protein. Altogether around 190,000 distinct CDR3 sequences are present, approximately 33% being singletons, with the ten largest covering 3.5% to 4.5%. The sample consisted of axillary lymph node tissue. Source of these receptors: a female donor with breast cancer. Some clones in this sample may be carry-over from other donors' samples.

This clonotype was seen repeatedly, ten times or more. The genes are TRBV19 and TRBJ1-5, with D possibly matching TRBD1 (5 bases). The germline gives CDR1 LNHDA, CDR2 SQIVND (reference sequence). The CDR3 spans 17 residues. Trimming took off 1 base at V and 4 bases at J, with 17 bases between the two ends. This CDR3 reads CASSIGSGFPGNQPQHF. CDR3 nucleotides: TGTGCCAGTAGTATAGGCTCGGGGTTTCCAGGGAATCAGCCCCAGCATTTT.

This clonotype has a count of ten or more. V is TRBV9 and J is TRBJ2-3; TRBD2 agrees at 7 bases. The CDR3 consists of 18 residues. Germline-derived CDR1 and CDR2 are SGDLS and YYNGEE. The V gene end was trimmed by 0 bases and the J gene end by 5 bases; junction bases not matched to a gene: 15. CDR3 coding DNA: TGTGCCAGCAGCGTAGGTGCGGGGGAATGGGTTTATGGAGATACGCAGTATTTT. Translating it yields CASSVGAGEWVYGDTQYF. The variable domain in full, completed from reference TRBV9 and TRBJ2-3, reads DSGVTQTPKHLITATGQRVTLRCSPRSGDLSVYWYQQSLDQGLQFLIQYYNGEERAKGNILERFSAQQFPDLHSELNLSSLELGDSALYFCASSVGAGEWVYGDTQYFGPGTRLTVL.

This clonotype showed up many times. J is TRBJ2-3 and V is TRBV6-5; 7 bases line up with TRBD2. V lost 3 bases to trimming and J lost 4 bases; unmatched junction nucleotides: 7. CDR1 is MNHEY and CDR2 is SVGAGI in the germline V gene. This CDR3 has 15 residues. This chain's CDR3 is CASSYGGGGADTQYF. CDR3 in DNA: TGTGCCAGCAGTTATGGCGGGGGTGGAGCAGATACGCAGTATTTT.

This clonotype has ten or more counts. This chain links TRBV9 with TRBJ1-6, with TRBD1 matching 7 bases. Trimming removed 6 bases from V and 7 bases from J; junction bases left unmatched: 10. CDR1 SGDLS and CDR2 YYNGEE come from the germline V gene. This CDR3 contains 15 residues. The CDR3 DNA reads TGTGCCAGCACCCCAGAGGGACAGCCCAATTCACCCCTCCACTTT. It yields the protein CASTPEGQPNSPLHF.

In its sample, this clonotype was seen a few times. Given a much more abundant clone one base away, this may be a read error. The chain links TRBV6-2 or TRBV6-3 to TRBJ1-6, with D perhaps matching TRBD1 (6 bases). Germline CDR1 reads MNHEY; CDR2 reads SVGEGT. This CDR3 is 17 amino acids long. V lost 8 bases and J lost 5, with 22 bases in between. CDR3 protein: CASGPIQGRIDNSPLHF. CDR3 sequence (DNA): TGTGCCAGCGGGCCGATACAGGGTCGGATCGATAATTCACCCCTCCACTTT.

This clonotype occurred a few times. An end of the junction differs from the germline gene, which may be a read error. The chain has TRBV3-1 and TRBJ2-1; D uncertain. The germline gives CDR1 LGHDT, CDR2 YNNKEL (reference sequence). The CDR3 totals 12 residues. The chain's CDR3 is CTSSQAQNEQFF. The CDR3 DNA reads TGCACCAGCAGCCAAGCGCAAAATGAGCAGTTCTTC.

Worth noting for this clonotype: A much larger clonotype is one base distant, so this may be a read error. The chain carries TRBV6-5 and TRBJ1-2; 8 bases agree with TRBD1. CDR3 size: 13 residues. Unmatched junction bases numbered 9, after V lost 7 bases and J lost 8 bases. Looked up from germline, CDR1 is MNHEY and CDR2 is SVGAGI. For the CDR3, the DNA is TGTGCCAGCACTCCAGGGGGCGCGAGGGGCTACACCTTC. Its protein is CASTPGGARGYTF.

About this clonotype: This sequence may be a read error, since a much larger clone differs from it by one base. This sequence joins TRBV6-5 and TRBJ1-2, with D uncertain. CDR3 length: 13 amino acids. Germline V lookup: CDR1 MNHEY, CDR2 SVGAGI. V was shortened by 6 bases and J by 0 bases, with 8 bases between the two germline ends. As DNA, the CDR3 is TGTGCCAGCAGGCACGATTCTAACTATGGCTACACCTTC. Protein sequence: CASRHDSNYGYTF.